The TCR beta chain described here comes from a study of somatic mutations in cytotoxic T cells in rheumatoid arthritis. Across the study: A subset of V beta antibody-stained T-cell populations was isolated by flow sorting, reaching nearly 100% purity, and this subset included V beta1+ cells that went on to TCRB sequencing.

The length of the CDR3 is 12 residues. Looked up from germline, CDR1 is MDHEN and CDR2 is SYDVKM. Healthy controls were blood donors with median age 56 years (range about 21-75) and 55% female. Positively selected by magnetic beads, CD4+ and CD8+ cells were purity-checked by flow cytometry. Data came from immunoSEQ multiplex PCR; TCRdb stores just in-frame clones and leaves some out. The data show some 40,000 clones, 84% seen once. The chain recombines TRBV28 with TRBJ2-3, with D perhaps matching TRBD1 or TRBD2 (5 bases each). Input material: CD8+ T cells sorted from blood. The receptor comes from a man in his forties or fifties in good health. The DNA of the CDR3 is TGTGCACTACGGGGCCCCACAGATACGCAGTATTTT. Protein product: CALRGPTDTQYF.